This passage covers 19 T cell receptor beta chains from one sample sequenced in a study of response to subunit inactivated influenza vaccine. MiXCR, applied by TCRdb to the RT-PCR reads, yields one record per CDR3 protein. The sample lists 500,000 to 600,000 distinct CDR3 sequences, over 10% seen once, with around 14% in the top ten. The specimen was PBMCs from blood, collected 45 days after vaccination. The source of these receptors is a man in his forties or fifties who received an inactivated influenza vaccine.

The J gene is TRBJ2-7, the V gene TRBV5-1; D may match TRBD1 or TRBD2 (5 bases each). This CDR3 has 15 amino acids. V lost 5 bases and J 1 base, leaving 16 bases between the germline ends. CDR1 SGHRS and CDR2 YFSETQ come from the germline V gene. The CDR3 region is CASRSGTDISYEQYF. The CDR3 coding sequence is TGCGCCAGCAGATCCGGGACCGACATTTCCTACGAGCAGTACTTC.

There are a few counts of this clonotype. The chain uses TRBV5-4 and TRBJ2-6; 12 positions agree with TRBD2. V trimming: 1 base; J trimming: 0 bases; junction bases outside the gene matches: 8. Germline V gene lookup returns CDR1 SGHNT and CDR2 YYREEE (reference sequence). CDR3 length equals 20 residues. In nucleotides, the CDR3 is TGTGCCAGCAGCTTGTTGGCTAGCGGGGGGGTTCTCTCTGGGGCCAACGTCCTGACTTTC. Encoded protein: CASSLLASGGVLSGANVLTF. Drawing the rest from reference TRBV5-4 and TRBJ2-6, the complete variable domain is ETGVTQSPTHLIKTRGQQVTLRCSSQSGHNTVSWYQQALGQGPQFIFQYYREEENGRGNFPPRFSGLQFPNYSSELNVNALELDDSALYLCASSLLASGGVLSGANVLTFGAGSRLTVL.

This clonotype was observed at least ten times. The rearrangement joins TRBV5-1 to TRBJ1-1; 7 nucleotides align to TRBD1. The CDR3 spans 14 residues. Germline V CDR1 and CDR2: SGHRS, YFSETQ. Trimming cost V 4 bases and J 1 base; bases outside gene matches: 4. The CDR3 nucleotides are TGCGCCAGCAGCCGACGGACAGGGAACACTGAAGCTTTCTTT. Encoded protein: CASSRRTGNTEAFF.

This clonotype has only a few counts. This chain connects TRBV7-3 to TRBJ2-1; D is perhaps TRBD2 (6 bases). Germline V CDR1 and CDR2: SGHTA, FQGTGA. The CDR3 contains 14 residues. The germline V and J ends were trimmed by 4 bases and 14 bases, with 21 bases remaining between them. This chain's CDR3 is CASSSPTRGGGKFF. CDR3 nucleotides: TGTGCCAGCAGCTCTCCGACTAGGGGTGGTGGGAAGTTCTTC. The full variable domain, completed using reference TRBV7-3 and TRBJ2-1, is GAGVSQTPSNKVTEKGKYVELRCDPISGHTALYWYRQSLGQGPEFLIYFQGTGAADDSGLPNDRFFAVRPEGSVSTLKIQRTERGDSAVYLCASSSPTRGGGKFFGPGTRLTVL.

CDR3 protein: CASSLSVGGETQYF. The CDR3 region has the DNA TGCGCCAGCAGCTTGTCGGTTGGGGGAGAGACCCAGTACTTC. V is TRBV5-1 and J is TRBJ2-5; D could derive from TRBD1 or TRBD2 (5 bases each). Trimming removed 1 base at V and 4 bases at J, with 11 bases between. CDR1 and CDR2 (germline): SGHRS, YFSETQ. This CDR3 contains 14 residues.

In its sample, this clonotype was seen a few times. The chain combines TRBV4-2 with TRBJ1-1, with TRBD1 matching over 8 bases. Per germline, CDR1 LGHNA and CDR2 YNFKEQ. V trimming: 0 bases; J trimming: 10 bases; junction bases outside the gene matches: 10. The CDR3 runs to 15 residues. The CDR3 bases are TGTGCCAGCAGCCAAGAGGGGCAGGGGGCGTTTGGAGCTTTCTTT. This translates into CASSQEGQGAFGAFF.

A few counts support this clonotype. The rearrangement joins TRBV4-2 to TRBJ2-2, with D hard to call. CDR1 and CDR2 (germline): LGHNA, YNFKEQ. The length of the CDR3 is 13 residues. V lost 1 base, J lost 9 bases, and 9 bases lay in between. As DNA, the CDR3 is TGTGCCAGCAGCCAAGCCGAGCTTTGGGAGCTGTTTTTT. Translating it yields CASSQAELWELFF.

This sequence joins TRBV6-2 or TRBV6-3 and TRBJ2-5, with D unresolved. Germline V gene sequence: CDR1 MNHEY, CDR2 SVGEGT. This CDR3 has 16 amino acids. The V and J ends lost 2 bases and 2 bases respectively, with 15 bases between them. The CDR3 protein is CASSYHLRHLQETQYF. The CDR3 DNA sequence: TGTGCCAGCAGTTACCACCTAAGACATCTTCAAGAGACCCAGTACTTC.

The sample holds a few counts of this clonotype. V is TRBV27 and J is TRBJ1-2; no clear D. Trimming took 6 bases from V and 4 from J, leaving 9 bases between them. CDR1 is MNHEY and CDR2 is SMNVEV in the germline V gene (reference sequence). This CDR3 has 12 residues. The CDR3 loop reads CASRGLGYGYTF. In DNA form, the CDR3 reads TGTGCCAGCAGGGGGTTGGGCTATGGCTACACCTTC.

This sequence joins TRBV6-4 and TRBJ1-1; 9 positions match TRBD1. This CDR3 spans 14 amino acids. CDR1 is MRHNA and CDR2 is SNTAGT in the germline V gene. V lost 3 bases to trimming and J lost 7 bases; unmatched junction nucleotides: 6. In nucleotides, the CDR3 is TGTGCCAGCAGTGAAAGGGACAGGGTCGGTGAAGCTTTCTTT. Encoded protein: CASSERDRVGEAFF.

In its sample, this clonotype was seen a few times. The chain has TRBV28 and TRBJ1-4, with 7 bases aligning to TRBD1. Germline CDR1 and CDR2: MDHEN and SYDVKM. The CDR3 is 14 residues long. J was trimmed by 5 bases and V by 4 bases; bases with no gene match: 4. The CDR3 DNA follows: TGTGCCAGCAGTTCCGGGACAGTAAATGAAAAACTGTTTTTT. Residues: CASSSGTVNEKLFF. Filled out from reference TRBV28 and TRBJ1-4, the complete variable domain reads DVKVTQSSRYLVKRTGEKVFLECVQDMDHENMFWYRQDPGLGLRLIYFSYDVKMKEKGDIPEGYSVSREKKERFSLILESASTNQTSMYLCASSSGTVNEKLFFGSGTQLSVL.

The chain employs TRBV20-1 and TRBJ1-2, with unresolved D. The V gene's germline CDR1 is DFQATT and CDR2 SNEGSKA (reference sequence). V was shortened by 2 bases and J by 4 bases, with 5 bases between the two germline ends. This CDR3 is 11 amino acids long. The CDR3 DNA sequence: TGCAGTGCTAGACTCATCTATGGCTACACCTTC. This gives the protein CSARLIYGYTF.

The CDR3 DNA sequence: TGTGCCACCAGCGTAGCGGGAGATGCCGGGGAGCTGTTTTTT. This gives the protein CATSVAGDAGELFF. V is TRBV15 and J is TRBJ2-2; TRBD2 matches at 9 bases. V trimming: 5 bases; J trimming: 6 bases; junction bases outside the gene matches: 4. The CDR3 runs to 14 residues. Germline-derived CDR1 and CDR2 are LNHNV and YYDKDF (reference sequence).

The J gene is TRBJ1-6, the V gene TRBV28; 7 nucleotides agree with TRBD1. The CDR3 covers 15 residues. Germline assignment: CDR1 MDHEN and CDR2 SYDVKM. Trimming took 7 bases from V and 6 from J; bases not matched to a gene: 9. The CDR3 spells CASIQSGTANSPLHF. In DNA, the CDR3 is TGTGCCAGCATCCAATCCGGGACAGCTAATTCACCCCTCCACTTT. The full variable domain, completed using reference TRBV28 and TRBJ1-6, is DVKVTQSSRYLVKRTGEKVFLECVQDMDHENMFWYRQDPGLGLRLIYFSYDVKMKEKGDIPEGYSVSREKKERFSLILESASTNQTSMYLCASIQSGTANSPLHFGNGTRLTVT.

At least ten counts were recorded for this clonotype. The chain joins TRBV7-2 to TRBJ1-4; D gene unclear. This CDR3 comprises 15 residues. Germline V gives CDR1 SGHTA, CDR2 FQGNSA. The V end lost 5 bases, the J end lost 0 bases, and 10 bases lay between the germline ends. The CDR3 protein is CASSPRRTTNEKLFF. CDR3 nucleotides: TGTGCCAGCAGCCCCAGGCGTACAACTAATGAAAAACTGTTTTTT.

The chain combines TRBV20-1 with TRBJ1-1; 7 bases are a match to TRBD1. The germline CDR1 and CDR2 sequences are DFQATT and SNEGSKA (reference sequence). The CDR3 contains 14 residues. Trimming took 3 bases from V and 0 from J; bases not matched to a gene: 4. The CDR3 nucleotides are TGCAGTGCTAGCCGGACAGGCCTGAACACTGAAGCTTTCTTT. Translation gives CSASRTGLNTEAFF.

The V gene is TRBV7-9, the J gene TRBJ1-5; D not resolved. The CDR3 totals 16 residues. Looked up from germline, CDR1 is SEHNR and CDR2 is FQNEAQ (reference sequence). The V end lost 1 base, the J end lost 2 bases, and 12 bases lay between the germline ends. CDR3 coding DNA: TGTGCCAGCAGCTTAGGTTGGCCAGAGGGCAATCAGCCCCAGCATTTT. Its translation is CASSLGWPEGNQPQHF.

This rearrangement joins TRBV18 to TRBJ2-7, with D possibly matching TRBD1 (5 bases). Germline V gene sequence: CDR1 KGHSH, CDR2 LQKENI. The CDR3 runs to 13 residues. V lost 5 bases and J 2 bases, leaving 10 bases between the germline ends. CDR3 protein: CASSADRTYEQYF. As DNA, the CDR3 is TGTGCCAGCTCAGCAGACAGAACCTACGAGCAGTACTTC.

This clonotype has at least ten counts. V gene TRBV12-3 or TRBV12-4 combines with J gene TRBJ2-5; D remains ambiguous. The CDR3 is 13 residues long. Trimming stripped 4 bases from V and 2 bases from J, with 8 bases between. For the CDR3, the DNA is TGTGCCAGCAGTTCGACTGTACAAGAGACCCAGTACTTC. This encodes CASSSTVQETQYF.